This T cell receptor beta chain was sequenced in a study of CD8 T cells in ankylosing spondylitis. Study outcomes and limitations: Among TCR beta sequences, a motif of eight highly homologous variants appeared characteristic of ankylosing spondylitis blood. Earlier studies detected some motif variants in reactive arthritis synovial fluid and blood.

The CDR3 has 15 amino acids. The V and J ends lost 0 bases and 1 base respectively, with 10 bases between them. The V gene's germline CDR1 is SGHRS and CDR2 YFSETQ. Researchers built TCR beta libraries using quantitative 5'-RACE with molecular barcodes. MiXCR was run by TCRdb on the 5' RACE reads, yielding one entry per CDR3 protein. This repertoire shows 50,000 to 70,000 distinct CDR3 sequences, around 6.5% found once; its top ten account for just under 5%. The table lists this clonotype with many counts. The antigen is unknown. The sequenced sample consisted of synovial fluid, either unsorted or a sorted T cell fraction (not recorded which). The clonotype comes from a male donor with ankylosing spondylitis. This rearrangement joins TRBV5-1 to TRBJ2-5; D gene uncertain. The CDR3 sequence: CASSLGGGTQETQYF. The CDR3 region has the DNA TGCGCCAGCAGCTTGGGTGGTGGAACCCAAGAGACCCAGTACTTC. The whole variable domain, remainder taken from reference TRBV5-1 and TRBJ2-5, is KAGVTQTPRYLIKTRGQQVTLSCSPISGHRSVSWYQQTPGQGLQFLFEYFSETQRNKGNFPGRFSGRQFSNSRSEMNVSTLELGDSALYLCASSLGGGTQETQYFGPGTRLLVL.